A single sample gave rise to the 27 T cell receptor beta chains below, sequenced in a study of cytomegalovirus exposure and HLA in healthy donors. Libraries were prepared by immunoSEQ multiplex PCR; TCRdb keeps only in-frame clonotypes and omits some of them. The data contain about 82,000 clones, 95% of them seen just once; the ten biggest clones take up 0.69%. The sequencing input was PBMCs. The receptors were gathered from a young woman in good health and CMV-seronegative.

With regard to this clone: Sequence at one end of the junction differs from germline and may be a read error. Other DNA sequences from this sample encode an identical CDR3 as well. V gene TRBV27 combines with J gene TRBJ2-3, with a possible D match to TRBD2 (6 bases). The CDR3 totals 14 residues. The germline V gene encodes CDR1 MNHEY and CDR2 SMNVEV (reference sequence). The CDR3: CASSPGGRKDTQYF. Here the CDR3 DNA reads TGCGCCAGCAGTCCCGGTGGGAGGAAAGATACGCAGTATTTT.

The chain employs TRBV10-2 and TRBJ1-1; possible D gene TRBD1, 6 bases. The CDR3 has 13 residues. Germline-derived CDR1 and CDR2 are WSHSY and SAAADI. Deletions cut 2 bases from V and 10 bases from J, with 14 bases between. CDR3 sequence (DNA): TGCGCCAGCAGTGAGCCTGAGGGGGTTGGAGCTTTCTTT. Protein sequence: CASSEPEGVGAFF.

This chain connects TRBV7-2 to TRBJ1-1, with D possibly matching TRBD1 (5 bases). The V end was cut by 1 base, the J end by 3 bases, with 9 bases between. The germline V gene has CDR1 SGHTA and CDR2 FQGNSA. The CDR3 is 14 amino acids. The CDR3 loop reads CASSLGGYDTEAFF. As DNA, the CDR3 is TGTGCCAGCAGCTTAGGGGGCTACGACACTGAAGCTTTCTTT.

The rearrangement joins TRBV27 to TRBJ2-5; D perhaps matches TRBD2 (7 bases). Trimming took 5 bases from V and 5 from J, leaving 18 bases between them. There are 15 residues in the CDR3. In germline, CDR1 is MNHEY, CDR2 SMNVEV (reference sequence). The chain's CDR3 is CASSPSWGGGETQYF. The CDR3, as DNA: TGTGCCAGCAGTCCTTCCTGGGGAGGGGGGGAGACCCAGTACTTC.

The chain uses TRBV4-2 and TRBJ1-5; TRBD1 aligns across 9 bases. The CDR3 runs to 14 residues. With 0 bases clipped from V and 8 bases from J, the junction kept 2 bases outside the gene matches. Germline V gene sequence: CDR1 LGHNA, CDR2 YNFKEQ. The CDR3 DNA reads TGTGCCAGCAGCCAAGAGGGACAGGGAAAGCCCCAGCATTTT. Translated, it gives CASSQEGQGKPQHF.

V usage is TRBV5-1 and J usage is TRBJ2-7; 9 nucleotides line up with TRBD1. The V gene end was trimmed by 0 bases and the J gene end by 3 bases; junction bases not matched to a gene: 7. The CDR3 sequence is 16 residues long. Germline CDR1 and CDR2: SGHRS and YFSETQ. The CDR3 sequence: CASSLAKGQGRYEQYF. CDR3 nucleotide sequence: TGCGCCAGCAGCTTGGCCAAGGGACAGGGTCGCTACGAGCAGTACTTC.

This chain uses TRBV5-1 with TRBJ2-7, with 7 bases identical to TRBD1. V trimming: 4 bases; J trimming: 1 base; junction bases outside the gene matches: 2. In germline, CDR1 is SGHRS, CDR2 YFSETQ. This CDR3 contains 13 residues. CDR3 region: CASSRGQSYEQYF. In nucleotides, the CDR3 is TGCGCCAGCAGCCGGGGACAGTCCTACGAGCAGTACTTC.

The chain joins TRBV6-5 to TRBJ1-2; 7 bases agree with TRBD1. The CDR3 is 15 amino acids. V shed 0 bases and J 5 bases; nucleotides not matched to a gene: 6. Germline CDR1 MNHEY, CDR2 SVGAGI. The DNA of the CDR3 is TGTGCCAGCAGTTACTCTGAGACAGGGTTTTATGGCTACACCTTC. Translated: CASSYSETGFYGYTF.

The rearrangement joins TRBV6-1 to TRBJ2-6; 7 nucleotides agree with TRBD1. Germline V lookup: CDR1 MNHNS, CDR2 SASEGT. Losses at the gene ends were 2 bases for V and 2 bases for J; bases not matched to a gene: 0. This CDR3 region has 15 residues. This CDR3 reads CASSEQGAGANVLTF. CDR3 in DNA: TGTGCCAGCAGTGAACAGGGGGCTGGGGCCAACGTCCTGACTTTC.

The rearrangement links TRBV5-6 to TRBJ2-1; 10 bases are shared with TRBD2. V lost 0 bases, J lost 4 bases, and 4 bases stayed unmatched. CDR3 length: 16 amino acids. Germline V lookup: CDR1 SGHDT, CDR2 YYEEEE. CDR3 in amino acids: CASSLELAGRYNEQFF. CDR3 coding DNA: TGTGCCAGCAGCTTGGAACTAGCGGGGCGGTACAATGAGCAGTTCTTC.

V is TRBV5-5 and J is TRBJ1-1, with a weak D call TRBD1 (5 bases). Trimming cost V 3 bases and J 1 base, with 7 bases left between them. The CDR3 sequence is 13 residues long. Germline V CDR1 and CDR2: SGHKS, YYEKEE (reference sequence). CDR3 loop: CASSWGRNTEAFF. CDR3 sequence (DNA): TGTGCCAGCAGCTGGGGCAGGAACACTGAAGCTTTCTTT.

The chain employs TRBV19 and TRBJ2-3; D is possibly TRBD1 (6 bases). The CDR3 is made up of 16 amino acids. Trimming stripped 7 bases from V and 10 bases from J, with 27 bases between. Germline CDR1 is LNHDA and CDR2 is SQIVND (reference sequence). The DNA of the CDR3 is TGTGCCAGTACCCCTTTGGTAGGGGGATACCCCGGCGCGCAGTATTTT. Its translation: CASTPLVGGYPGAQYF.

The chain recombines TRBV28 with TRBJ2-2; 9 bases are a match to TRBD1. The germline gives CDR1 MDHEN, CDR2 SYDVKM. V lost 4 bases to trimming and J lost 4 bases; unmatched junction nucleotides: 7. CDR3 length: 16 residues. CDR3 nucleotide sequence: TGTGCCAGCAGTTCGCCCGGGGACAGGGTCACCGGGGAGCTGTTTTTT. Amino acids: CASSSPGDRVTGELFF. Together with reference TRBV28 and TRBJ2-2, the CDR3 gives the full variable domain: DVKVTQSSRYLVKRTGEKVFLECVQDMDHENMFWYRQDPGLGLRLIYFSYDVKMKEKGDIPEGYSVSREKKERFSLILESASTNQTSMYLCASSSPGDRVTGELFFGEGSRLTVL.

The V call is TRBV5-1, the J call TRBJ1-1; 9 bases match TRBD1. With V trimmed by 7 bases and J by 3 bases, 7 bases remained unmatched. The germline CDR1 and CDR2 sequences are SGHRS and YFSETQ. This CDR3 comprises 14 residues. CDR3 protein: CASQPGDRDTEAFF. In DNA, the CDR3 is TGCGCCAGCCAACCCGGGGACAGGGACACTGAAGCTTTCTTT.

The gene calls are TRBV7-9 and TRBJ2-7; 10 nucleotides align to TRBD2. V gave up 5 bases and J gave up 5 bases; unmatched junction bases: 3. From germline, CDR1 is SEHNR and CDR2 FQNEAQ (reference sequence). The CDR3 totals 13 residues. In nucleotides, the CDR3 is TGTGCCAGCAGCCCCAGCGGGAGGGACGAGCAGTACTTC. Translating gives CASSPSGRDEQYF.

The chain joins TRBV4-3 to TRBJ2-4; D may be TRBD2 (5 bases). With 0 bases removed from V and 2 bases from J, the gap between germline ends came to 11 bases. CDR1 and CDR2 from the germline V gene are LGHNA and YSLEER. The CDR3 totals 16 residues. The DNA of the CDR3 is TGCGCCAGCAGCCAAGAAACGGGGTTCCCCAAAAACATTCAGTACTTC. The encoded protein is CASSQETGFPKNIQYF.

J is TRBJ2-7 and V is TRBV2; 7 positions agree with TRBD1. The CDR3 loop spans 12 amino acids. Germline V gene sequence: CDR1 SNHLY, CDR2 FYNNEI. V shed 6 bases, J shed 4 bases, and the junction held 3 bases outside the gene matches. The CDR3 loop reads CASRRTGYEQYF. The DNA of the CDR3 is TGTGCCAGCAGGCGGACAGGTTACGAGCAGTACTTC.

The chain recombines TRBV10-3 with TRBJ1-2; 9 bases map to TRBD1. CDR3 size: 15 residues. The V segment lost 5 bases and the J segment 3 bases; nucleotides outside the gene matches: 7. Per the germline V gene, CDR1 is ENHRY and CDR2 is SYGVKD. The CDR3 loop is CAISRRDRAHYGYTF. CDR3 in DNA: TGTGCCATCAGTCGCCGGGACAGGGCTCACTATGGCTACACCTTC.

The chain links TRBV27 to TRBJ2-2, with D unclear. The V end was cut by 5 bases, the J end by 5 bases, with 15 bases between. Germline CDR1 is MNHEY and CDR2 is SMNVEV (reference sequence). This CDR3 has 15 amino acids. The CDR3 region is CASSMARRRTGELFF. Here the CDR3 DNA reads TGTGCCAGCAGTATGGCGCGGAGAAGGACCGGGGAGCTGTTTTTT.

As to this clone: Other nucleotide sequences in the sample specify the same CDR3. V and J are TRBV18 and TRBJ1-1; D is uncertain. The CDR3 length is 14 residues. V shed 3 bases and J shed 1 base, with 9 bases lying between them. Germline CDR1 KGHSH, CDR2 LQKENI. The CDR3 DNA reads TGTGCCAGCTCACCCGCGGCCAGGAACACTGAAGCTTTCTTT. Translation gives CASSPAARNTEAFF.

This chain links TRBV28 with TRBJ2-1, with 7 bases that match TRBD1. The V and J ends lost 3 bases and 7 bases, in that order; junction bases with no gene match: 6. The CDR3 totals 14 residues. The germline CDR1 and CDR2 sequences are MDHEN and SYDVKM. The CDR3 is CASSFFQGENEQFF. The CDR3 bases are TGTGCCAGCAGTTTTTTCCAGGGGGAGAATGAGCAGTTCTTC.

The gene calls are TRBV28 and TRBJ2-7, with a weak D call TRBD2 (5 bases). Germline CDR1 MDHEN, CDR2 SYDVKM. Between the trimmed V and J ends, which lost 6 bases and 0 bases, there was a span of 12 bases. CDR3 length equals 14 residues. The CDR3 here is CASRALDLSYEQYF. Here the CDR3 DNA reads TGTGCCAGCAGGGCACTAGATCTCTCCTACGAGCAGTACTTC.

The rearrangement uses TRBV27 and TRBJ2-5, with D uncertain. Trimming left V 0 bases short and J 3 bases short, with 8 bases between. The CDR3 covers 14 residues. The germline CDR1 and CDR2 sequences are MNHEY and SMNVEV (reference sequence). The CDR3, as DNA: TGTGCCAGCAGTTTATCTAACGGTGAAGAGACCCAGTACTTC. It yields the protein CASSLSNGEETQYF.

This clone has just one count. The chain couples TRBV6-6 to TRBJ2-1; TRBD2 matches 9 bases. This CDR3 has 14 amino acids. Trimming at V came to 5 bases and at J to 7 bases, leaving 6 bases not matched to a gene. Looked up from germline, CDR1 is MNHNY and CDR2 is SVGAGI (reference sequence). CDR3 nucleotide sequence: TGTGCCAGCAGTCACCTAGCGGGGCAGAATGAGCAGTTCTTC. Amino acids: CASSHLAGQNEQFF.

The V and J genes are TRBV5-1 and TRBJ1-4, with TRBD1 identical over 10 bases. V dropped 2 bases and J dropped 7; count of bases not matched to a gene: 2. Germline-derived CDR1 and CDR2 are SGHRS and YFSETQ. This CDR3 has 14 residues. The CDR3 loop is CASSFGQGGEKLFF. CDR3 in DNA: TGCGCCAGCAGCTTTGGACAGGGGGGTGAAAAACTGTTTTTT.

The genes are TRBV10-1 and TRBJ2-1, with 13 bases identical to TRBD2. The germline CDR1 and CDR2 sequences are WNHNN and SYGVQD (reference sequence). The CDR3 contains 19 residues. The V gene end was trimmed by 6 bases and the J gene end by 6 bases; junction bases not matched to a gene: 17. The CDR3 DNA sequence: TGCGCCAGCAGCCCCGAACTAGCGGGAGGGCCATCTAAGCGCAATGAGCAGTTCTTC. Protein: CASSPELAGGPSKRNEQFF.

The chain uses TRBV7-9 and TRBJ2-7, with 10 positions matching TRBD1. Germline V gives CDR1 SEHNR, CDR2 FQNEAQ (reference sequence). This CDR3 comprises 16 residues. V shed 5 bases, J shed 4 bases, and the junction held 11 bases outside the gene matches. The CDR3 region has the DNA TGTGCCAGCAGCGCTAGGGGGGACAGGGGTACGTACGAGCAGTACTTC. Translating it yields CASSARGDRGTYEQYF.